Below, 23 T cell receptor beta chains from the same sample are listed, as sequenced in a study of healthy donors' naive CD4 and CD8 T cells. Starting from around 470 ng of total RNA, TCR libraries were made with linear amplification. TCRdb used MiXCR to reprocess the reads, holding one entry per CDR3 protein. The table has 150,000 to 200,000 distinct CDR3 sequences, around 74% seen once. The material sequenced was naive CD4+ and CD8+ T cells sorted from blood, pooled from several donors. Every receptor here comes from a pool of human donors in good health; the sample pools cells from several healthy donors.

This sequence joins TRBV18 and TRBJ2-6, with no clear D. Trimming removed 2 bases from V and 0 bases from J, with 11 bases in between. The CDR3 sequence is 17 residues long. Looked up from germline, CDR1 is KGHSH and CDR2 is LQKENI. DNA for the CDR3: TGTGCCAGCTCACCAAGGGCCTCCGGCTCTGGGGCCAACGTCCTGACTTTC. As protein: CASSPRASGSGANVLTF.

In DNA, the CDR3 is TGTGCCAGTAGTATTTTGAGCGGGAATGAGCAGTTCTTC. This codes for CASSILSGNEQFF. V and J are TRBV19 and TRBJ2-1, with TRBD2 as a possible D gene (6 bases). The germline V and J ends were trimmed by 3 bases and 7 bases, with 10 bases remaining between them. The CDR3 sequence is 13 residues long. Germline V gene lookup returns CDR1 LNHDA and CDR2 SQIVND (reference sequence).

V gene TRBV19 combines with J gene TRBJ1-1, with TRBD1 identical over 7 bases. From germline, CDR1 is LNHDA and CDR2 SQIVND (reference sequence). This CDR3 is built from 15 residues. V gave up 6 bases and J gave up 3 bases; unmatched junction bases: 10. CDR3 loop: CASRPTGAVYTEAFF. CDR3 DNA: TGTGCCAGTAGACCCACAGGGGCTGTCTACACTGAAGCTTTCTTT.

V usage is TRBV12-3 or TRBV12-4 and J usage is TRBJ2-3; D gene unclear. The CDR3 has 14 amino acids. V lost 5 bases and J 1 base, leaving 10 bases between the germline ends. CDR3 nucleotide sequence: TGTGCCAGCAGTCATAGGTCCCGCACAGATACGCAGTATTTT. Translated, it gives CASSHRSRTDTQYF.

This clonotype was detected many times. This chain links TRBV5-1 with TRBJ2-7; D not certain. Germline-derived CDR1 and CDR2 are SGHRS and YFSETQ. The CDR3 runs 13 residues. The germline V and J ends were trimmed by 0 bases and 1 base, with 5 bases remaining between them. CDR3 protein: CASSLAGSYEQYF. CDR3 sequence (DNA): TGCGCCAGCAGCTTGGCCGGGTCCTACGAGCAGTACTTC.

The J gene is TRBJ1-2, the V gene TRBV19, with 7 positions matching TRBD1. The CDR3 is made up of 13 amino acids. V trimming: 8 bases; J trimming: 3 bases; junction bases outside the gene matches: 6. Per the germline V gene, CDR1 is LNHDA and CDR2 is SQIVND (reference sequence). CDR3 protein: CASGSQGYYGYTF. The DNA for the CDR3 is TGTGCCAGTGGATCACAGGGGTACTATGGCTACACCTTC.

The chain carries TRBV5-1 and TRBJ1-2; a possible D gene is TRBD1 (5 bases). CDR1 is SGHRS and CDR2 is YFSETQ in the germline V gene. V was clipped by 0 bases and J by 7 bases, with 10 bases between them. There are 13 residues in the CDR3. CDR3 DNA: TGCGCCAGCAGCTTGGACAGGCAGCCTGGCTACACCTTC. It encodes CASSLDRQPGYTF.

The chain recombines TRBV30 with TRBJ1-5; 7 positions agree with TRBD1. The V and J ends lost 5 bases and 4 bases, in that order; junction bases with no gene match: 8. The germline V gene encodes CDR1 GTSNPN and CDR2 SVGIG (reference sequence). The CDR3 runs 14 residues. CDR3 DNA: TGTGCCTGGGCAGGGGACAGACTAAATCAGCCCCAGCATTTT. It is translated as CAWAGDRLNQPQHF. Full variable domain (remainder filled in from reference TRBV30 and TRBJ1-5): SQTIHQWPATLVQPVGSPLSLECTVEGTSNPNLYWYRQAAGRGLQLLFYSVGIGQISSEVPQNLSASRPQDRQFILSSKKLLLSDSGFYLCAWAGDRLNQPQHFGDGTRLSIL.

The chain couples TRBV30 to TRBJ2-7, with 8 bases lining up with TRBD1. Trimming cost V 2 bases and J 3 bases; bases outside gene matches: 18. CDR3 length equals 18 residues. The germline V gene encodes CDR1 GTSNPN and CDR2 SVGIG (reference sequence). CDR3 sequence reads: CAWSRPDRVGLLNYEQYF. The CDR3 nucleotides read TGTGCCTGGAGTAGACCGGACAGGGTAGGACTACTTAACTACGAGCAGTACTTC.

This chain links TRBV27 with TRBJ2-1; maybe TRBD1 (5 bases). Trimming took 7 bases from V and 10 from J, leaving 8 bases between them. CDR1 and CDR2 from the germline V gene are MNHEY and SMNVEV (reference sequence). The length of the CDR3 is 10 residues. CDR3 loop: CASTRTEQFF. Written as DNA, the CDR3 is TGTGCCAGCACTCGGACAGAGCAGTTCTTC.

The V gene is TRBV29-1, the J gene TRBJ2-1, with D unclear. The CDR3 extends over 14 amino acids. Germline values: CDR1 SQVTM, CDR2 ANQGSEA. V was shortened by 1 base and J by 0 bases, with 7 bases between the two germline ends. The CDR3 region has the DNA TGCAGCGTTGAAGGGCAGGACTCCTACAATGAGCAGTTCTTC. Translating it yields CSVEGQDSYNEQFF.

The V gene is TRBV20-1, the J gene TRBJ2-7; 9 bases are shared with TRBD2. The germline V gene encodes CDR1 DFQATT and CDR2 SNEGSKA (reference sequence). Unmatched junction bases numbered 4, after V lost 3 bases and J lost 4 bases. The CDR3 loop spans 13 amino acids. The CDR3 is CSASLTSGYEQYF. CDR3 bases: TGCAGTGCTAGTCTTACTAGCGGGTACGAGCAGTACTTC.

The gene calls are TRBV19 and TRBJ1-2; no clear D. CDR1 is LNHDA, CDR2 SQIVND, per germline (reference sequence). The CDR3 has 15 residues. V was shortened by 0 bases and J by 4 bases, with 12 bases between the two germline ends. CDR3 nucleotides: TGTGCCAGTAGTATAGATCTAGCACAGTTCTATGGCTACACCTTC. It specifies CASSIDLAQFYGYTF.

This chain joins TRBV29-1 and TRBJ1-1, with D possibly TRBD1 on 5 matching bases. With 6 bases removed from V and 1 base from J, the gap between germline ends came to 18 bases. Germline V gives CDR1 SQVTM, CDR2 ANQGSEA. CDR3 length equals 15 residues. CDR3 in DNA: TGCAGCGTCCCTGGGGGTACGATTGAGAACACTGAAGCTTTCTTT. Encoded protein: CSVPGGTIENTEAFF.

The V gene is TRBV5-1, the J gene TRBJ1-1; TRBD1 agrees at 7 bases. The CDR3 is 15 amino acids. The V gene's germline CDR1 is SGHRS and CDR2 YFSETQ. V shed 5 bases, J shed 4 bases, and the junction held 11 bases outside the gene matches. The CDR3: CASREQGSVGTEAFF. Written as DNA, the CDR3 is TGCGCCAGCAGGGAACAGGGGTCGGTGGGCACTGAAGCTTTCTTT.

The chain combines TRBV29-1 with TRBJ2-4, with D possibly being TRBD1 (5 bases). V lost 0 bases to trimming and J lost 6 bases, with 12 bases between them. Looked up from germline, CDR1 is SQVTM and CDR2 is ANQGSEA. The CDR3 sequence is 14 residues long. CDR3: CSVEDLRQGNIQYF. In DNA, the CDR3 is TGCAGCGTTGAAGATCTTCGGCAGGGAAACATTCAGTACTTC.

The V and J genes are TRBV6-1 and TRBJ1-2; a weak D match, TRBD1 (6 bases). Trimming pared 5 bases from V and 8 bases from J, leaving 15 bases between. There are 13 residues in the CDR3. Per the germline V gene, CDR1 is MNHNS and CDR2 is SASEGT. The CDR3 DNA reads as TGTGCCAGCAGTTACTCGGGGGCTTGGGGCTACACCTTC. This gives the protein CASSYSGAWGYTF.

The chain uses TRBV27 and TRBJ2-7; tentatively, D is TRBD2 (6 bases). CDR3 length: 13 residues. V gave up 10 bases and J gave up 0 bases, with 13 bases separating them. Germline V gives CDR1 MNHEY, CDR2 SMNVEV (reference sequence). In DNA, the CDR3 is TGTGCCACCGTGGGGGACTCCTCCTACGAGCAGTACTTC. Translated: CATVGDSSYEQYF.

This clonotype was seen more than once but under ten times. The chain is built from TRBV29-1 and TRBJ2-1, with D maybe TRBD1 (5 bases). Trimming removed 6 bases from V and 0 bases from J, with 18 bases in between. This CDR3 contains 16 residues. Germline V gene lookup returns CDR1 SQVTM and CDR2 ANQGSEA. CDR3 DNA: TGCAGCGTCTTCCTCCGGCAGGGTAGCTCCTACAATGAGCAGTTCTTC. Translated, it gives CSVFLRQGSSYNEQFF.

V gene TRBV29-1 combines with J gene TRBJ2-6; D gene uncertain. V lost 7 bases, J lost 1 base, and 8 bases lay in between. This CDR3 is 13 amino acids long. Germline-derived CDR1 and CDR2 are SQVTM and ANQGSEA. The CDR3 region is CSGQLSGANVLTF. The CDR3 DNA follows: TGCAGCGGGCAGCTTTCTGGGGCCAACGTCCTGACTTTC.

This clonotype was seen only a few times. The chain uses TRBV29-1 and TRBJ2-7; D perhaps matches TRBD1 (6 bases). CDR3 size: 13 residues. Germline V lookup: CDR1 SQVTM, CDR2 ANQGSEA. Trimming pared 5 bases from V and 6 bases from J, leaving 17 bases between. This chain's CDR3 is CSVSDRRGFEQYF. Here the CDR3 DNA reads TGCAGCGTTTCGGACAGAAGGGGGTTCGAGCAGTACTTC.

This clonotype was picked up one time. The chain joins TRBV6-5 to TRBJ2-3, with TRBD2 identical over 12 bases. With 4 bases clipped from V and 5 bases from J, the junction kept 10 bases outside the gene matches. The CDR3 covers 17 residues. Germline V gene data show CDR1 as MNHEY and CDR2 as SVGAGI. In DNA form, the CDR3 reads TGTGCCAGCAGTTCCGACAGAAGACTAGCGGGAGTAGATACGCAGTATTTT. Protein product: CASSSDRRLAGVDTQYF.

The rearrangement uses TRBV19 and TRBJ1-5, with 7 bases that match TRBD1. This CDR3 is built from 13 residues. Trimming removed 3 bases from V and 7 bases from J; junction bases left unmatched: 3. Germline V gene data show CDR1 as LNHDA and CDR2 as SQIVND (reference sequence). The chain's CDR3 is CASSIRDSQPQHF. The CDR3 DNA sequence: TGTGCCAGTAGTATTCGGGACAGCCAGCCCCAGCATTTT.